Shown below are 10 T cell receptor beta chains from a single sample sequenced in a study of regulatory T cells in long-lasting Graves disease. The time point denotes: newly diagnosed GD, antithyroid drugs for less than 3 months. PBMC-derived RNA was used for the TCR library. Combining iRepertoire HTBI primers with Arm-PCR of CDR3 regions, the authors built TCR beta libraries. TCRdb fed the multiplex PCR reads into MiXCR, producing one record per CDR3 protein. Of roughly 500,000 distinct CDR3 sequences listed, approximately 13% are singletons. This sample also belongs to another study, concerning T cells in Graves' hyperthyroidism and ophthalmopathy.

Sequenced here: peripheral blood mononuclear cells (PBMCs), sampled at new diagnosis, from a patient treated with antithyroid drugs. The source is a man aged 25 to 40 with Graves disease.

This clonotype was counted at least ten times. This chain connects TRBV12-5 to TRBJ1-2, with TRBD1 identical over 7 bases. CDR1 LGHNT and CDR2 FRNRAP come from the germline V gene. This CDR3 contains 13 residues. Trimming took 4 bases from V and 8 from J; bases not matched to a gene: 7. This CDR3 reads CASGSQTGQGYTF. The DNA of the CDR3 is TGTGCTAGTGGTTCGCAGACAGGGCAGGGCTACACCTTC. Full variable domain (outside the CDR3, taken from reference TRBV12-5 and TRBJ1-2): DARVTQTPRHKVTEMGQEVTMRCQPILGHNTVFWYRQTMMQGLELLAYFRNRAPLDDSGMPKDRFSAEMPDATLATLKIQPSEPRDSAVYFCASGSQTGQGYTFGSGTRLTVV.

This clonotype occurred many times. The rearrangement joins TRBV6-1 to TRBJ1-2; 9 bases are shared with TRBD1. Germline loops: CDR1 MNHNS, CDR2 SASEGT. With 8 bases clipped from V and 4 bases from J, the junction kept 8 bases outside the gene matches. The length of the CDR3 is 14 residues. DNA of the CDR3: TGTGCCAGCTCGACCACAGGGGGCGGCTATGGCTACACCTTC. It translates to CASSTTGGGYGYTF.

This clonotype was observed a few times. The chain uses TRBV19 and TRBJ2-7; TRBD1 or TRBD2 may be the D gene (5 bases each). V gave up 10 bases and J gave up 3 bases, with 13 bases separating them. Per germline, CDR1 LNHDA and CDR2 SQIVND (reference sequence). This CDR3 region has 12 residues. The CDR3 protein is CATGTDYYEQYF. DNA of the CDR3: TGTGCCACAGGGACCGACTACTACGAGCAGTACTTC.

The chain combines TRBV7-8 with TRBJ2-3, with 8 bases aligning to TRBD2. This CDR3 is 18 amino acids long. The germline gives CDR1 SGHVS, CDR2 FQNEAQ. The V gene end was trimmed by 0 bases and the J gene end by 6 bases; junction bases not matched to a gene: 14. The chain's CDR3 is CASSLAQAGDLGPDTQYF. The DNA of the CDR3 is TGTGCCAGCAGCTTAGCGCAAGCGGGAGACCTAGGCCCCGATACGCAGTATTTT.

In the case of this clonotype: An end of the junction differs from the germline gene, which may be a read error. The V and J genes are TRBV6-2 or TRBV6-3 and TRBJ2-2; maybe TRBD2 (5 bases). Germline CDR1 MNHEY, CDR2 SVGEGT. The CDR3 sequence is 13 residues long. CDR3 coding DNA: TGTGCCAGCAGCCAACGACATGACGGGGAGCTGGTTTTT. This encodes CASSQRHDGELVF.

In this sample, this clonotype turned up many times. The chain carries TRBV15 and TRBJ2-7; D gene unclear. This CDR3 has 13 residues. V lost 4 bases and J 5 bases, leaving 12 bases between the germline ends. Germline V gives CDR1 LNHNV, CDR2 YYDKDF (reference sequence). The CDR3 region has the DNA TGTGCCACCAGCATTGGTACAGCGAACGAGCAGTACTTC. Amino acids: CATSIGTANEQYF.

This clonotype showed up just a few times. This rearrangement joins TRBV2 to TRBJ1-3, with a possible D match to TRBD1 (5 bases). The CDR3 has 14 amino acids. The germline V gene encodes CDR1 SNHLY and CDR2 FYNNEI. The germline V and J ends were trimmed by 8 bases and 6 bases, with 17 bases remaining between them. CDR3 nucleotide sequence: TGTGCCAGCGCTGCAGGGACCTTAGAAAACACCATATATTTT. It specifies CASAAGTLENTIYF.

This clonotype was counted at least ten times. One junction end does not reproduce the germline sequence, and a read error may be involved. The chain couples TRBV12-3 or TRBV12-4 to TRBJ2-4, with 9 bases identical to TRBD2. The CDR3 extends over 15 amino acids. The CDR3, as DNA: TGTGCCAGCAGCTTAGCGGGGGTAGCCAAAAACATTCAGTACTTC. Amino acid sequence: CASSLAGVAKNIQYF.

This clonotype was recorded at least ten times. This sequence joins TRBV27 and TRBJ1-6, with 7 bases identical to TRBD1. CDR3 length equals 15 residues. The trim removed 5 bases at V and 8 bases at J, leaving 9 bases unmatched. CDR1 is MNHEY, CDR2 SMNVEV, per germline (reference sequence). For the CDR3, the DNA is TGTGCCAGCAGTGGACGACAGGGTAGGGATTCACCCCTCCACTTT. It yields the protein CASSGRQGRDSPLHF.

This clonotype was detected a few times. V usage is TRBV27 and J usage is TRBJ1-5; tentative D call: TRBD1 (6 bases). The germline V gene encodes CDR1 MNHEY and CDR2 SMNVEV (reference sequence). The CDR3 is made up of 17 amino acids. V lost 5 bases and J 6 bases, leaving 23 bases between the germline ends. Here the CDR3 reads CASSPRPNDRRGQPQHF. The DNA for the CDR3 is TGTGCCAGCAGTCCCAGACCGAATGACAGGCGAGGTCAGCCCCAGCATTTT.